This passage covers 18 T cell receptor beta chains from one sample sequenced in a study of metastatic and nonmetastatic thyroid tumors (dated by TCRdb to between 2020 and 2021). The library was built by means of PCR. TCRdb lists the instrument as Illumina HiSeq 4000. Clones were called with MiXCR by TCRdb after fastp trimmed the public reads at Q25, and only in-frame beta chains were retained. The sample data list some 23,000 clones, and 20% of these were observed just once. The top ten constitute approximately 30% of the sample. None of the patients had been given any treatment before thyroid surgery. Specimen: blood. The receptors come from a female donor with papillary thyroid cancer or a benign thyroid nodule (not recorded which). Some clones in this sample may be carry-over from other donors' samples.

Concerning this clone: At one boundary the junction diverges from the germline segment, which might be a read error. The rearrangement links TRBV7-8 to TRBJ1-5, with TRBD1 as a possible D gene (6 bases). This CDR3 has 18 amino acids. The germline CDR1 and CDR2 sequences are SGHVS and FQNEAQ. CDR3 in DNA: TGTGTCAGCAGACCATCGGGGGGGGCGTTCGGTAGCAATCAGCCCCAGCATTTT. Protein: CVSRPSGGAFGSNQPQHF. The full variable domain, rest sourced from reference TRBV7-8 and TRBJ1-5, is GAGVSQSPRYKVAKRGQDVALRCDPISGHVSLFWYQQALGQGPEFLTYFQNEAQLDKSGLPSDRFFAERPEGSVSTLKIQRTQQEDSAVYLCVSRPSGGAFGSNQPQHFGDGTRLSIL.

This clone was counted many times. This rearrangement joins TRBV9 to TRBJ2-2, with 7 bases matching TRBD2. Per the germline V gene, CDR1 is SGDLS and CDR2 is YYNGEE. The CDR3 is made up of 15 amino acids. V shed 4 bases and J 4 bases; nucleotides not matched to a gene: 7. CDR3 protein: CASSPRDYRTGELFF. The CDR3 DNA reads TGTGCCAGCAGCCCAAGGGACTATCGCACCGGGGAGCTGTTTTTT.

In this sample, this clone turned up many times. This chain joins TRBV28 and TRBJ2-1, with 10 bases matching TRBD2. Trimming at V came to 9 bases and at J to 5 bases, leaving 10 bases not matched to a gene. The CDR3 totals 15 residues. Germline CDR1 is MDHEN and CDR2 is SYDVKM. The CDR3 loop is CASSGLAEENNEQFF. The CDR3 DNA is TGTGCCAGTTCTGGACTAGCGGAGGAAAACAATGAGCAGTTCTTC.

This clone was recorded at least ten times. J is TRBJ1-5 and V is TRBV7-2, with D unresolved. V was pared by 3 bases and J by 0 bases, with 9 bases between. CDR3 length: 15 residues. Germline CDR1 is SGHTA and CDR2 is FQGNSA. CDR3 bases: TGTGCCAGCAGCTTGTACGGTGATAGCAATCAGCCCCAGCATTTT. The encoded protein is CASSLYGDSNQPQHF.

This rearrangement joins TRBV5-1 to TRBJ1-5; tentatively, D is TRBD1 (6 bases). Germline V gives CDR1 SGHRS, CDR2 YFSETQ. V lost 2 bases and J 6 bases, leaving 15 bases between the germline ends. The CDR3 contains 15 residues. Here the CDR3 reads CASSFSGGLGQPQHF. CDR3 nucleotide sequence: TGCGCCAGCAGCTTTAGTGGGGGCTTAGGTCAGCCCCAGCATTTT.

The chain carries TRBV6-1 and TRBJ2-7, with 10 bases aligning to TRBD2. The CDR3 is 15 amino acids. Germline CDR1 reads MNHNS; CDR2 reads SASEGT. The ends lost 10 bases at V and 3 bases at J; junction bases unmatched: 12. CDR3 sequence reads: CAITNPAGGGYEQYF. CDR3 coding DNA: TGTGCCATCACTAACCCAGCGGGAGGGGGCTACGAGCAGTACTTC.

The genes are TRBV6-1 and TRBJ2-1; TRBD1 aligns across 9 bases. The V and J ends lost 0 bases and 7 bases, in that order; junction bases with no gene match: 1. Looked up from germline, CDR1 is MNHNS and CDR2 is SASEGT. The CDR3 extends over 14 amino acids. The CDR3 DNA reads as TGTGCCAGCAGTGAAGCCGGGACAGGGAATGAGCAGTTCTTC. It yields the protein CASSEAGTGNEQFF.

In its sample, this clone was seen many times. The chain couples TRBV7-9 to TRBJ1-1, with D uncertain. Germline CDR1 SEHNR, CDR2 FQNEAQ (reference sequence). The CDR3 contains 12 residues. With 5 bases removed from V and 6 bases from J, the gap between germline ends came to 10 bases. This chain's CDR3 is CASSPPGPEAFF. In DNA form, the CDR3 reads TGTGCCAGCAGCCCGCCGGGCCCTGAAGCTTTCTTT.

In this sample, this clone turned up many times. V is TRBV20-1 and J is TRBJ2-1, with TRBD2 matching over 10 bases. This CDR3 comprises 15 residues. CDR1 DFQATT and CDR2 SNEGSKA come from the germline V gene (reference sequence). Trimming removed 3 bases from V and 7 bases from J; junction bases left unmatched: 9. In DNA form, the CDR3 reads TGCAGTGCTAGTAGGGCTAGCGGGAGCGAGAATGAGCAGTTCTTC. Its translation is CSASRASGSENEQFF.

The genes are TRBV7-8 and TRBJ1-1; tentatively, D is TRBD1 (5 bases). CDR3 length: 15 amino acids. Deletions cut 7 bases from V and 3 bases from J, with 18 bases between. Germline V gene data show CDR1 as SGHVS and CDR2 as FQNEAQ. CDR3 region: CASTPRVRGHTEAFF. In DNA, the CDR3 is TGTGCCAGCACACCACGAGTGCGGGGCCACACTGAAGCTTTCTTT.

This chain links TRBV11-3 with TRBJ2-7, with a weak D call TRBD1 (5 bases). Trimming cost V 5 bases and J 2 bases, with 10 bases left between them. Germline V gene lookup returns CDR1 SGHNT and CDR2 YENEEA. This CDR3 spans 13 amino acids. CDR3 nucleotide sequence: TGTGCCAGCAGCCCGACAGATCCCTACGAGCAGTACTTC. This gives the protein CASSPTDPYEQYF.

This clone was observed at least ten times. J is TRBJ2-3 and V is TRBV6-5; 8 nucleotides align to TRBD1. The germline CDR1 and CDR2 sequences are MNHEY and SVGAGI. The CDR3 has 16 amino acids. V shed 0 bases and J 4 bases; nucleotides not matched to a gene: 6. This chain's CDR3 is CASSYSGQAISDTQYF. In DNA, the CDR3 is TGTGCCAGCAGTTACTCGGGACAGGCCATTTCAGATACGCAGTATTTT.

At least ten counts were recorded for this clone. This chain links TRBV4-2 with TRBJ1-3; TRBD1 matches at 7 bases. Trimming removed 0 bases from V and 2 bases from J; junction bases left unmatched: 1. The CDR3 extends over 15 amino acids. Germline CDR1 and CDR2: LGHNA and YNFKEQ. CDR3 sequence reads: CASSQEDRAGNTIYF. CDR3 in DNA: TGTGCCAGCAGCCAAGAAGACAGGGCTGGAAACACCATATATTTT.

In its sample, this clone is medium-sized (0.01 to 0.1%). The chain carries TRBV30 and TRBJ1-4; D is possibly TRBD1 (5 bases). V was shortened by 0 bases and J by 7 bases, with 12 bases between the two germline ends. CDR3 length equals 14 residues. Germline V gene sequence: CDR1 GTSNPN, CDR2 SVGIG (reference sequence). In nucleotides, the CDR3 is TGTGCCTGGAGTGTACCCGTTGGGGGTGAAAAACTGTTTTTT. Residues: CAWSVPVGGEKLFF. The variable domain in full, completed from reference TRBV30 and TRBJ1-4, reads SQTIHQWPATLVQPVGSPLSLECTVEGTSNPNLYWYRQAAGRGLQLLFYSVGIGQISSEVPQNLSASRPQDRQFILSSKKLLLSDSGFYLCAWSVPVGGEKLFFGSGTQLSVL.

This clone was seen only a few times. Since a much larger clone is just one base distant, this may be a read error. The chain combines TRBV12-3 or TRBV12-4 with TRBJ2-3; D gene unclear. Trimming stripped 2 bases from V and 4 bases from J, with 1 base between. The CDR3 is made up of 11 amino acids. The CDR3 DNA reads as TGTGCCAGCAGTTTATCAGATACGCAGTATTTT. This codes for CASSLSDTQYF.

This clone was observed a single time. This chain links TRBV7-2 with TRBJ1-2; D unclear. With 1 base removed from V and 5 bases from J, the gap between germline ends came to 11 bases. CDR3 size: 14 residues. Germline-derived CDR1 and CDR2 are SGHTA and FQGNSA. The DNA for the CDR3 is TGTGCCAGCAGCTTAGACAAAAACAGTTATGGCTACACCTTC. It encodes CASSLDKNSYGYTF.

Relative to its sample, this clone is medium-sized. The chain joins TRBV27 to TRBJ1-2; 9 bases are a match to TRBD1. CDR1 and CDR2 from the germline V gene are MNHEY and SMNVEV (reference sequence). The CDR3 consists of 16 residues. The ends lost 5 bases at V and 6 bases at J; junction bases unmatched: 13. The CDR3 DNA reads TGTGCCAGCAGTCCCTCAGCCGGGACAGGGAGGGATGGCTACACCTTC. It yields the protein CASSPSAGTGRDGYTF.

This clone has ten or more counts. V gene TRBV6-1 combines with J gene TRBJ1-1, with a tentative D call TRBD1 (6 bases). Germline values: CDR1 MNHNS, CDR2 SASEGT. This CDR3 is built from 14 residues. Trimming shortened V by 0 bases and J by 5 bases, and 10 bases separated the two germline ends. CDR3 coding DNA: TGTGCCAGCAGTGAAGCTGGGGGCCGAACTGAAGCTTTCTTT. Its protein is CASSEAGGRTEAFF.